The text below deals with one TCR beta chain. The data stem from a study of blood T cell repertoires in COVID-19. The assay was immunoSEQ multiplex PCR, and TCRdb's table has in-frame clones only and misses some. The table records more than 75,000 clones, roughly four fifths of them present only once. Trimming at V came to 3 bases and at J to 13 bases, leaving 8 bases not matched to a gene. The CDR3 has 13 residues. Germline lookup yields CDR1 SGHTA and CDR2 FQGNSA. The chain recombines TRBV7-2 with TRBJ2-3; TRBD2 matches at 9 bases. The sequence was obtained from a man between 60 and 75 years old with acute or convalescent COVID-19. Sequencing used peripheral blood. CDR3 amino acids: CASSFRSSGVKYF. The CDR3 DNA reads TGTGCCAGCAGCTTCAGATCTAGCGGGGTTAAGTATTTT.